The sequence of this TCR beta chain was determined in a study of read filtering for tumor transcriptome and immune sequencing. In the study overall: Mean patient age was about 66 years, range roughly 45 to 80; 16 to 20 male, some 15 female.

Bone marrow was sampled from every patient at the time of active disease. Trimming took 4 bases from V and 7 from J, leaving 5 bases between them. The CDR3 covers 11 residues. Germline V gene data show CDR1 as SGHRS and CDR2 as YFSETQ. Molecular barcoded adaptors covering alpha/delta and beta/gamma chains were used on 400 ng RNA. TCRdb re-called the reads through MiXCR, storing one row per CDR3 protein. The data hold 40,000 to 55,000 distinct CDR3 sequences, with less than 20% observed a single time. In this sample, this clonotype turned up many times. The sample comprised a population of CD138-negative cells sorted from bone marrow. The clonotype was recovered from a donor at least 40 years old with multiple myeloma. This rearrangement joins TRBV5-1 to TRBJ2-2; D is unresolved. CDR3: CASSRYGELFF. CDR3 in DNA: TGCGCCAGCAGCCGTTACGGGGAGCTGTTTTTT.